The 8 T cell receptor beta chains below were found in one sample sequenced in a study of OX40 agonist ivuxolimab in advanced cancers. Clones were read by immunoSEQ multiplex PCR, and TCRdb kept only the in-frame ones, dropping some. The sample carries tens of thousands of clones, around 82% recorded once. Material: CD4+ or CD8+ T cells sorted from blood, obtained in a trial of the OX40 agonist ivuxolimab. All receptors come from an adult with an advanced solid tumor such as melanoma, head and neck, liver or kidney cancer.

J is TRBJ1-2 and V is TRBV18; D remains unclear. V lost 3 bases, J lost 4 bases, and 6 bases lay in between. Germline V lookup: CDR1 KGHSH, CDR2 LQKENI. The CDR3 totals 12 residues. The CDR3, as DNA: TGTGCCAGCTCACCGGACGGCTATGGCTACACCTTC. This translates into CASSPDGYGYTF.

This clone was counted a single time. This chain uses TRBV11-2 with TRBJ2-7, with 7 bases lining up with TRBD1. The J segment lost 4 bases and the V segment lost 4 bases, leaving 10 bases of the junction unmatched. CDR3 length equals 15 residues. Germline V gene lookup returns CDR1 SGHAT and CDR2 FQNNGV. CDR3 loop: CASSYIQGYGYEQYF. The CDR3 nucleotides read TGTGCCAGCAGCTACATACAGGGGTATGGATACGAGCAGTACTTC.

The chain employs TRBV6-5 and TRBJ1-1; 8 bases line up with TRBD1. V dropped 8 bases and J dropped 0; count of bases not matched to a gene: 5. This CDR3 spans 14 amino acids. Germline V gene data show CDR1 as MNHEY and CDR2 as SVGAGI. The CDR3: CASGQGRMNTEAFF. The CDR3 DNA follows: TGTGCCAGCGGACAGGGTAGGATGAACACTGAAGCTTTCTTT.

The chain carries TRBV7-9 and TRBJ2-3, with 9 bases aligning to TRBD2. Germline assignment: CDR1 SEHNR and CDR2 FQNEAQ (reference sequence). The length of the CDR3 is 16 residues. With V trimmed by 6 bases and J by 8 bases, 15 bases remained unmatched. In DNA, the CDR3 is TGTGCCAGCAGACCCCCGGGACTAGCAACGGGAGGTACGCAGTATTTT. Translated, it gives CASRPPGLATGGTQYF.

The CDR3 bases are TGTGCCAGCAGCTCAAACCCGATAGCGGGACTCAGGGAGACCCAGTACTTC. Translated, it gives CASSSNPIAGLRETQYF. This rearrangement joins TRBV27 to TRBJ2-5; 8 positions agree with TRBD2. V lost 6 bases and J lost 5; bases outside the gene matches: 17. The CDR3 contains 17 residues. Germline CDR1 MNHEY, CDR2 SMNVEV (reference sequence).

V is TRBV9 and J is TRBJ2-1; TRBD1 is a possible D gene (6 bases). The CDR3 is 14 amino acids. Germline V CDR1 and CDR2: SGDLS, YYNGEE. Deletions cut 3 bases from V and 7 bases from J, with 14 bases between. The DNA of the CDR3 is TGTGCCAGCAGCGCCACATACAGGGAAAATGAGCAGTTCTTC. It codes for CASSATYRENEQFF.

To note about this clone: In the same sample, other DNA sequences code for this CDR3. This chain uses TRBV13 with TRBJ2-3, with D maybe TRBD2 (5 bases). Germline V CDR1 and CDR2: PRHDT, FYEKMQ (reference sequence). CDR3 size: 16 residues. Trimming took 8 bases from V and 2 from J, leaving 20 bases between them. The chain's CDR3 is CASSSLGRKVTDTQYF. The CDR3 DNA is TGTGCCAGCTCTAGCTTAGGGAGAAAGGTCACAGATACGCAGTATTTT.

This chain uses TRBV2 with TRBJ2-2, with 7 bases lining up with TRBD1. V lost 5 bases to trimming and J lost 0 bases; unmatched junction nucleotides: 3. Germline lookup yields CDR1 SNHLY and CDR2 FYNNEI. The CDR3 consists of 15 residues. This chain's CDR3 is CASSNDRANTGELFF. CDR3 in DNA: TGTGCCAGCAGTAACGACAGGGCGAACACCGGGGAGCTGTTTTTT.